This TCR beta chain was captured by sequencing in a study of human T cells and chemical hapten exposure. Study at large: A patient group, mainly female, showed alopecia areata, totalis or universalis.

The V gene end was trimmed by 6 bases and the J gene end by 3 bases; junction bases not matched to a gene: 10. The CDR3 length is 15 residues. The time point here: pre-sensitization, week 0. Treatment defined: therapeutic diphenylcyclopropenone sensitization with weekly scalp DPC. Per the study methods: About 97,000 TCRs per sample was the median, with a range of about 20,000 to 690,600. Each CDR3 protein is one row after TCRdb ran MiXCR on the RACE reads. The V and J calls were not made by the authors but by TCRdb's processing. This sample has about 290,000 distinct CDR3 sequences; 7.7% occur once, and the top ten carry more than 0.95%.

Specimen: whole blood, collected in connection with sensitization to the hapten diphenylcyclopropenone (DPC). The chain carries TRBV12-3 or TRBV12-4 and TRBJ1-1, with TRBD1 matching 7 bases. This receptor was taken from a man younger than 35 with alopecia areata. Some clones in this sample may be carry-over from other donors' samples. Here the CDR3 reads CASSPPTGLDTEAFF. DNA of the CDR3: TGTGCCAGCAGCCCCCCGACAGGGTTGGACACTGAAGCTTTCTTT.